This TCR beta chain was obtained from a study of CD8 T cells in Susac syndrome (dated by TCRdb to about 2019). For the study in its entirety: The study used repertoire sequencing to test whether antigen drove CD8+ T cell activation and differentiation in Susac syndrome. Clonality of the CD8+ T cell repertoire was compared between roughly eleven healthy donors, roughly 14 Susac syndrome patients and under 19 multiple sclerosis patients.

RNA was extracted with the RNeasy kit and roughly 0.5 to 1 ug was reverse transcribed using random hexamers. TCR beta CDR3 regions were amplified with the immunoSEQ multiplex PCR assay covering 54 Vbeta and 13 Jbeta segments. Bias from PCR amplification was corrected by using a synthetic template baseline for primer optimization and for computational correction. The original methods were these. Reads were annotated to V, D and J genes according to IMGT and were analyzed with immunoSEQ Analyzer, with only productive sequences retained. Clonality was computed as one minus Shannon entropy normalized by log2 of the number of productive unique sequences. For each patient and control, public and private clones were evaluated among the 100 most prevalent clones. A clone was defined as Susac-specific if it was absent from the healthy and MS cohorts, from 1052 published viral clones and from other ImmuneACCESS disease sequences. Starting from the raw public reads, TCRdb applied fastp trimming at Q25, assembled clones with MiXCR and retained in-frame beta chains. Each entry is one CDR3 protein sequence, shown with its most common DNA and genes. These V and J calls derive from TCRdb rather than the authors' analysis. The sample table records some 76,000 distinct CDR3 sequences; roughly 91% of these occur just once. The ten largest clones take up about 0.47% of the sample.

As for this clonotype: There is no known antigen for this receptor. Per-nucleotide qualities are absent, and no much larger clonotype sits a single base away.

The V end loses 2 bases and the J end loses 8 bases, and a stretch of 14 bases separates them. Taken from the germline V gene, the CDR1 and CDR2 loops are MDHEN and SYDVKM. From its cysteine to its phenylalanine, the CDR3 spans 14 amino acids. This entry keeps only the CDR3 DNA: 42 bases, framed from base 1. Peripheral blood CD8+ and CD4+ T cells from healthy donors, Susac syndrome patients and multiple sclerosis patients were profiled by high-throughput TCR beta sequencing. The multiple sclerosis controls were treatment-naive patients whose relapsing-remitting disease, either stable or active, fulfilled the revised McDonald criteria. Bulk CD8+ and CD4+ T cells were purified by magnetic negative isolation, while CD8+ TEMRA cells were enriched using FACS. Blood was collected in EDTA tubes and processed within 24 hours, with PBMCs isolated through density gradient centrifugation. PBMCs intended for TCR sequencing were frozen in liquid nitrogen and were later thawed in a 37 degrees C water bath. Purity of sorted or isolated CD4+, CD8+ and CD8+ TEMRA cells was at least 90%.

Summary of the overall study and its limitations: The number of individuals in the TCR sequencing and HLA analysis was acknowledged as relatively small.

The rearrangement joined TRBV28 to TRBJ2-3; tentative D gene TRBD2, with 7 bases matching. The sequencing sample was made of CD8+ T cells from PBMCs. The receptor was isolated from a human donor with multiple sclerosis. The nucleotide sequence reads as follows: TGTGCCAGCAGTTTAGAGGGGGGGCTACGTACGCAGTATTTT. Translated, this is CASSLEGGLRTQYF.